This TCR beta chain was obtained from a study of cytomegalovirus exposure and HLA in healthy donors. The CDR3 covers 14 residues. Per germline, CDR1 MNHNY and CDR2 SVGAGI (reference sequence). V lost 0 bases to trimming and J lost 5 bases; unmatched junction nucleotides: 3. The PCR made use of 60 Vbeta and 13 Jbeta primers. Clones were read by immunoSEQ multiplex PCR, and TCRdb kept only the in-frame ones, dropping some. This repertoire includes about 200,000 clones. The source is a girl aged 2 to 9 in good health and CMV-seropositive. Sequencing input: PBMCs. V usage is TRBV6-6 and J usage is TRBJ1-1; the match to TRBD1 covers 7 bases. CDR3: CASSYSTGSTEAFF. The CDR3 coding sequence is TGTGCCAGCAGTTACTCGACAGGGAGTACTGAAGCTTTCTTT.